These T cell receptor beta chains were read from a single sample in a study of shared clonotypes between healthy human individuals. Repertoires were generated with immunoSEQ multiplex PCR, while TCRdb's copy carries only in-frame clones and drops some. In the table there are 2 million to 2.5 million clones, 90% to 97% of which are singletons. The sequenced sample consisted of naive CD4+ T cells sorted from blood. The receptors derive from a man younger than 35 in good health. Each CDR3 is given with its conserved first and last residue. Fields, in order: V gene, J gene, D gene, clone size, CDR3 DNA, CDR3 protein. A D gene is named only where the DNA matches it firmly. Only part of the rows carry a size: once, few, many, or a class if the clone is expanded.

TRBV6-1	TRBJ2-7	NA	NA	TGTGCCAGCAGTGAAAGGGGGTTCGAATCCTACGAGCAGTACTTC	CASSERGFESYEQYF
TRBV2	TRBJ2-2	NA	NA	TGTGCCAGCAGCCCCGGCGGGGAGCTGTTTTTT	CASSPGGELFF
TRBV27	TRBJ2-7	TRBD2	NA	TGTGCCAGCAGTAGGGACTACTTCTACGAGCAGTACTTC	CASSRDYFYEQYF
TRBV12-5	TRBJ2-2	TRBD2	NA	TGTGCTAGTGGTTTGTTAAATACTAGCGGAGCCGGGGAGCTGTTTTTT	CASGLLNTSGAGELFF
TRBV5-6	TRBJ2-4	NA	NA	TGTGCCAGCAGCTTGGACCGACTAGGGGAAAACATTCAGTACTTC	CASSLDRLGENIQYF
TRBV7-6	TRBJ1-3	NA	few	TGTGCCAGCAGGGACGCTGGAAACACCATATATTTT	CASRDAGNTIYF
TRBV10-2	TRBJ2-2	NA	once	TGCGCCAGCCAAGGGGGGAACACCGGGGAGCTGTTTTTT	CASQGGNTGELFF
TRBV6-1	TRBJ2-7	TRBD1	NA	TGTGCCAGCGGGGACAGGGCCTCCTACGAGCAGTACTTC	CASGDRASYEQYF
TRBV6-5	TRBJ1-1	NA	NA	TGTGCCAGCAGTTACTCGATGGGACACTCGAACACTGAAGCTTTCTTT	CASSYSMGHSNTEAFF
TRBV5-8	TRBJ2-7	TRBD1	NA	TGTGCCAGCAAAGTAAATCAGGGGGCTTATCACGAGCAGTACTTC	CASKVNQGAYHEQYF
TRBV6-4	TRBJ2-1	NA	NA	TGTGCCAGCAGCCCTCAATTCTACCAGGGAAATGAGCAGTTCTTC	CASSPQFYQGNEQFF
TRBV4-1	TRBJ2-7	NA	once	TGCGCCAGCAGCCACCTAGGGGTCTACGAGCAGTACTTC	CASSHLGVYEQYF
TRBV19	TRBJ2-1	TRBD2	NA	TGTGCCAGTAGAGACGGGGGACTAGACGCCGATGAGCAGTTCTTC	CASRDGGLDADEQFF
TRBV5-1	TRBJ1-3	TRBD1	NA	TGCGCCAGCAGCGTGGACAGGCCCTTCTCTGGAAACACCATATATTTT	CASSVDRPFSGNTIYF
TRBV19	TRBJ2-4	NA	NA	TGTGCCAGTAGAGACCCGGGACGGCGGGACATTCAGTACTTC	CASRDPGRRDIQYF
TRBV19	TRBJ2-7	TRBD1	NA	TGTGCCAGTAGTTCGGGACAGACCTCCATCGAGCAGTACTTC	CASSSGQTSIEQYF
TRBV12-5	TRBJ2-1	NA	NA	TGTGCTAGTGGTAGGGACTTAGCCTACAATGAGCAGTTCTTC	CASGRDLAYNEQFF
TRBV6-5	TRBJ2-7	NA	NA	TGTGCCAGCAGTAACCCCCAGGGAAGCTCCTACGAGCAGTACTTC	CASSNPQGSSYEQYF
TRBV5-1	TRBJ2-3	NA	NA	TGCGCCAGCAAGGGTACCAAGGTTGATACGCAGTATTTT	CASKGTKVDTQYF
TRBV5-8	TRBJ1-5	NA	NA	TGTGCCAGCAGCTTTGCCAGCACCGGCAATCAGCCCCAGCATTTT	CASSFASTGNQPQHF
TRBV29-1	TRBJ2-3	NA	NA	TGCAGCGTTGAGAGCCCCACAGATACGCAGTATTTT	CSVESPTDTQYF
TRBV11-3	TRBJ2-7	NA	NA	TGTGCCAGCAGCCCGACCCTACAGGGACCGGACCTCTACGAGCAGTACTTC	CASSPTLQGPDLYEQYF
TRBV29-1	TRBJ2-2	NA	NA	TGCAGCGGGAGCGGAGGGGCGGACACCGGGGAGCTGTTTTTT	CSGSGGADTGELFF
TRBV2	TRBJ1-5	NA	NA	TGTGCCAGCAGTGAGGGGGGACGGACTAGCAATCAGCCCCAGCATTTT	CASSEGGRTSNQPQHF
TRBV11-3	TRBJ1-6	NA	once	TGTGCCAGGATTGGAACGGCAGGGACGGAGAATTCACCCCTCCACTTT	CARIGTAGTENSPLHF
TRBV11-2	TRBJ1-4	TRBD1	NA	TGTGCCAGCAGCTTAGAGACAGGGTACAGCGAACTGTTTTTT	CASSLETGYSELFF
TRBV5-1	TRBJ2-5	TRBD2	NA	TGCGCCGACCGGACTAGAGGGTTGGAGACCCAGTACTTC	CADRTRGLETQYF
TRBV18	TRBJ1-6	NA	NA	TGTGCCAGCTCACCTCCCTTGGGTTCACCCCTCCACTTT	CASSPPLGSPLHF
TRBV7-9	TRBJ2-4	NA	NA	TGTGCCAGCAGCTTACAGGGAGCCAAAAACATTCAGTACTTC	CASSLQGAKNIQYF
TRBV5-5	TRBJ2-7	NA	NA	TGTGCCAGCAGCTTGGCCATCGGCAGCACCTACGAGCAGTACTTC	CASSLAIGSTYEQYF
TRBV2	TRBJ2-1	NA	NA	TGTGCCAGCAGTGAGTCCCGTGGAGGGAACGTGCCCAGCTCCTACAATGAGCAGTTCTTC	CASSESRGGNVPSSYNEQFF
TRBV5-1	TRBJ2-3	TRBD2	once	TGCGCCAGCGCCGGGACTAGAGTCCCAGATACGCAGTATTTT	CASAGTRVPDTQYF
TRBV5-1	TRBJ1-1	NA	NA	TGCGCCAGCAGCTTGGCATGGAACACTGAAGCTTTCTTT	CASSLAWNTEAFF
TRBV7-9	TRBJ2-2	TRBD1	NA	TGTGCCAGCAGGGGCCTGAGACAGGGGGATCCCGGGGAGCTGTTTTTT	CASRGLRQGDPGELFF
TRBV7-6	TRBJ1-1	NA	NA	TGTGCCAGCAGTATCGACATTAACACTGAAGCTTTCTTT	CASSIDINTEAFF
TRBV30	TRBJ1-2	NA	NA	TGTGCCTGGAGTGTACAGTCAGGGAACTATGGCTACACCTTC	CAWSVQSGNYGYTF
TRBV10-3	TRBJ1-1	NA	NA	TGTGCCATCAGTGATACGAACACTGAAGCTTTCTTT	CAISDTNTEAFF
TRBV5-4	TRBJ2-5	NA	NA	TGTGCCAGCAGCTTATACAGGGTCGAAGAGACCCAGTACTTC	CASSLYRVEETQYF
TRBV27	TRBJ1-5	NA	NA	TGTGCCAGCAGTTTAGCAGGGATAAATCAGCCCCAGCATTTT	CASSLAGINQPQHF
TRBV6-5	TRBJ1-4	TRBD1	NA	TGTGCCAGCAGTCGGGACAGGGGAAATGAAAAACTGTTTTTT	CASSRDRGNEKLFF
TRBV6-5	TRBJ2-4	NA	NA	TGTGCCAGCAGTTCAGGGGAGTGGCGGAACATTCAGTACTTC	CASSSGEWRNIQYF
TRBV5-1	TRBJ2-6	NA	NA	TGCGCCAGCAGCCCCTTCCTCTCGCCCTCTGGGGCCAACGTCCTGACTTTC	CASSPFLSPSGANVLTF
TRBV6-5	TRBJ2-6	TRBD1	NA	TGTGCCACCAAGGGGGCGCGGGGGGCCAACGTCCTGACTTTC	CATKGARGANVLTF
TRBV4-1	TRBJ2-3	NA	NA	TGCGCCAGCAGCCAAGATAGGGAAATCACAGATACGCAGTATTTT	CASSQDREITDTQYF
TRBV5-1	TRBJ2-5	NA	NA	TGCGCCAGCAGCTTGGTCGGGGGCCCTCCTCAAGAGACCCAGTACTTC	CASSLVGGPPQETQYF
TRBV7-2	TRBJ2-5	NA	NA	TGTGCCAGCAGCTTTTGGTCCGGACAAGAGACCCAGTACTTC	CASSFWSGQETQYF
TRBV7-6	TRBJ1-2	NA	NA	TGTGCCAGCAGCGCCGGGGGTTATGGCTACACCTTC	CASSAGGYGYTF
TRBV7-2	TRBJ1-5	NA	NA	TGTGCCAGCAGCCCCCCTGGCGGGCCCCAGCCCCAGCATTTT	CASSPPGGPQPQHF
TRBV18	TRBJ2-5	TRBD2	NA	TGTGCCAGCTCACCAAGAGCGGGGCAAGAGACCCAGTACTTC	CASSPRAGQETQYF
TRBV6-1	TRBJ1-4	NA	NA	TGTGCCAGCAGTATTGGGGGGCGAGGTAATGAAAAACTGTTTTTT	CASSIGGRGNEKLFF
TRBV5-1	TRBJ1-1	TRBD1	NA	TGCGCCAGCAGCTTGGCGGACAGGGGGCGTCAGACTGAAGCTTTCTTT	CASSLADRGRQTEAFF
TRBV11-2	TRBJ2-7	TRBD1	NA	TGTGCCAGCAGCGGGCAGGGGGTGGTCGAGCAGTACTTC	CASSGQGVVEQYF
TRBV6-5	TRBJ2-1	TRBD2	NA	TGTGCCAGCAGTTACGCACTAGCGGGAGCCTACAATGAGCAGTTCTTC	CASSYALAGAYNEQFF
TRBV30	TRBJ2-1	NA	NA	TGTGCCTGGAGTTTGCCCCACCTCGGGACCCCGGAGCAGTTCTTC	CAWSLPHLGTPEQFF
TRBV10-3	TRBJ2-1	NA	NA	TGTGCCATCAGTGAAAGGTCGACAGGCCTGGGTGAGCAGTTCTTC	CAISERSTGLGEQFF
TRBV30	TRBJ2-5	NA	NA	TGTGCCTGGAGCGAGGAAGAGACCCAGTACTTC	CAWSEEETQYF
TRBV5-6	TRBJ1-5	NA	NA	TGTGCCAGCAGTCGATTACATCAGCCCCAGCATTTT	CASSRLHQPQHF
TRBV19	TRBJ1-2	NA	NA	TGTGCCAGTAAATTACAGCCACTTAACTATGGCTACACCTTC	CASKLQPLNYGYTF